This T cell receptor beta chain appears in the sequencing data of a study of T cell clonotyping in hematopoietic cell transplantation (dated by TCRdb to the early 2020s). About the investigation overall: A total of under 150 blood samples were gathered in the study from under 40 consecutive transplant recipients along with their related donors. Recruitment of patients was conducted between late 2015 and early 2017, and follow-up was continued until late 2020 or death. Study-wide findings and limitations: After transplant, TCR diversity in recipients dropped, and pathologically expanded clonotypes climbed progressively between day 30 and day 180. Sample size was limited, and cells were not sorted, so CD4 and CD8 repertoire contributions could not be separated. Overlap with donor repertoires was found for only a small fraction of recipient repertoires, with over 97% found to appear de novo at the given depth. Inverse Simpson Index values from donors and from recipients before transplant predicted broader TCR repertoire diversity after transplant.

With the immunoSEQ assay, which is a bias-controlled multiplex PCR relying on V- and J-specific primers, TCR beta CDR3 regions were amplified from genomic DNA. A proprietary barcode and Illumina adapter sequences were added to the CDR3 amplicons in a second PCR step. CDR3 libraries were sequenced on an Illumina MiSeq instrument. Under the source paper's analysis protocol: immunoSEQ Analyzer 3.0 was used for export and quality control, with R Bioconductor and Immunarch used for downstream analyses. Only productive rearrangements in the normalized downsampled data set were used to calculate repertoire metrics. Pathologically expanded clonotypes were defined as those larger than 5 templates in the normalized cohort. The Inverse Simpson Index served as the measure of repertoire diversity. To capture all clonotypes, CMV-specificity analyses were performed on the non-normalized data set. The immuneACCESS repertoire file appears here via TCRdb, limited to in-frame rearrangements. These files lack a portion of the clones; in checked studies, under half of the deficit traces to unresolved V genes, and the cause of the others is not known. V, J and clone size are taken as reported in that table, and D and trimming were inferred from the DNA itself. This sample holds roughly 4,500 clones; roughly 84% were observed only once. In total, the top ten clones hold about 20% of the sample.

Notes on this clone: This clone's antigen is unknown. Base qualities are not recorded, but no much larger clone differs from it by a single base.

From the cysteine up to the phenylalanine, the CDR3 has a length of 16 residues. Only the CDR3 region is kept as DNA, spanning 48 bases read in frame from base 1. CDR1 and CDR2, looked up from the germline V gene, are SGHRS and YFSETQ. The junction shows trimming of 4 bases on V and 5 bases on J, and the gene matches do not reach 14 bases of it. Per the publication, the time point label means: 180 days after allo-HCT. Recipient blood was collected about 28 days before transplant and at days 30, 100 and 180 after transplant. Nuclei Lysis Solution was used to extract genomic DNA from fresh or cryopreserved unfractionated peripheral blood mononuclear cells.

The sequencing used peripheral blood mononuclear cells, collected 180 days after allogeneic stem cell transplant. The sequence came from a male patient aged 60 to 75 who had an allogeneic stem cell transplant from an unrelated donor, so T cells may come from the graft donor. Some clones in this sample may be carry-over from other donors' samples. The V gene is TRBV5-1 and the J gene is TRBJ1-2, and TRBD1 matches 7 of the central bases. The sequence in DNA is TGCGCCAGCAGCCCGAAGGGGGCGCAGTCTTGGTATGGCTACACCTTC. Translated, it gives CASSPKGAQSWYGYTF. Supplemented by the reference TRBV5-1 and TRBJ1-2 proteins around the CDR3, the complete variable domain is KAGVTQTPRYLIKTRGQQVTLSCSPISGHRSVSWYQQTPGQGLQFLFEYFSETQRNKGNFPGRFSGRQFSNSRSEMNVSTLELGDSALYLCASSPKGAQSWYGYTFGSGTRLTVV.